These 27 T cell receptor beta chains originate from one sample sequenced in a study of blood T cell repertoires in COVID-19. The table came from immunoSEQ multiplex PCR; TCRdb's copy has only in-frame clones and leaves some out. The sample yields around 390,000 clones, around nine tenths seen once. Source material: PBMCs or T cells enriched from blood (not recorded which). These receptors came from a woman in her 50s who had recovered from COVID-19.

The chain uses TRBV29-1 and TRBJ2-1; D is perhaps TRBD2 (6 bases). Trimming cost V 4 bases and J 5 bases, with 15 bases left between them. The CDR3 covers 14 residues. Germline V gene sequence: CDR1 SQVTM, CDR2 ANQGSEA. The CDR3 bases are TGCAGCGTTGTGGAGGGAATGGTAAACAATGAGCAGTTCTTC. It yields the protein CSVVEGMVNNEQFF.

The chain recombines TRBV2 with TRBJ2-5, with no clear D. Germline CDR1 SNHLY, CDR2 FYNNEI. The CDR3 sequence is 13 residues long. The V and J ends lost 0 bases and 5 bases respectively, with 7 bases between them. CDR3 sequence (DNA): TGTGCCAGCAGTGAAGCGCCCGGGGAGACCCAGTACTTC. It translates to CASSEAPGETQYF.

CDR3 region: CASSSLAGDYNEQFF. CDR3 bases: TGCGCCAGCAGCTCTCTAGCGGGGGACTACAATGAGCAGTTCTTC. This chain uses TRBV5-1 with TRBJ2-1; the match to TRBD2 covers 10 bases. Trimming took 3 bases from V and 3 from J; bases not matched to a gene: 3. Germline V lookup: CDR1 SGHRS, CDR2 YFSETQ. The length of the CDR3 is 15 residues.

This chain joins TRBV6-5 and TRBJ2-2; tentatively, D is TRBD2 (7 bases). Germline V gene sequence: CDR1 MNHEY, CDR2 SVGAGI. This CDR3 has 14 residues. Trimming pared 3 bases from V and 6 bases from J, leaving 11 bases between. CDR3 protein: CASSYPGGPGELFF. The DNA for the CDR3 is TGTGCCAGCAGTTATCCGGGGGGCCCCGGGGAGCTGTTTTTT.

This clone showed up just once. CDR3 amino acids: CSAMLVGGTEAFF. In DNA form, the CDR3 reads TGCAGCGCGATGCTGGTAGGGGGCACTGAAGCTTTCTTT. The chain links TRBV29-1 to TRBJ1-1; D might be TRBD1 (6 bases). Between the trimmed V and J ends, which lost 7 bases and 4 bases, there was a span of 16 bases. The CDR3 extends over 13 amino acids. Per germline, CDR1 SQVTM and CDR2 ANQGSEA.

The chain uses TRBV28 and TRBJ2-1; D is unresolved. This CDR3 is built from 15 residues. Germline CDR1 MDHEN, CDR2 SYDVKM. V was trimmed by 2 bases and J by 5 bases, leaving 13 bases between them. The CDR3 DNA reads TGTGCCAGCAGTTTAGGTCCGGGTGCCAACAATGAGCAGTTCTTC. This gives the protein CASSLGPGANNEQFF.

The table lists this clone with a count of one. CDR3 sequence (DNA): TGTGCCAGCAGCTTAGCTCTGGGGGGTTTAAGCACCGGGGAGCTGTTTTTT. Amino acids: CASSLALGGLSTGELFF. The V call is TRBV7-9, the J call TRBJ2-2, with D perhaps matching TRBD2 (6 bases). The CDR3 consists of 17 residues. The germline gives CDR1 SEHNR, CDR2 FQNEAQ (reference sequence). Trimming pared 0 bases from V and 4 bases from J, leaving 15 bases between.

DNA for the CDR3: TGTGCCAGCATTAATTACGGACAGCCTGAAGCTTTCTTT. Translated, it gives CASINYGQPEAFF. V is TRBV5-8 and J is TRBJ1-1, with D maybe TRBD1 (6 bases). Germline-derived CDR1 and CDR2 are SGHTS and YDEGEE. The CDR3 is 13 residues long. V was trimmed by 6 bases and J by 6 bases, leaving 15 bases between them.

The chain employs TRBV7-2 and TRBJ2-7, with TRBD2 matching over 8 bases. The CDR3 totals 18 residues. Germline loops: CDR1 SGHTA, CDR2 FQGNSA. V lost 1 base, J lost 2 bases, and 13 bases stayed unmatched. CDR3 loop: CASSLEGGGPSYPYEQYF. In nucleotides, the CDR3 is TGTGCCAGCAGCTTAGAAGGCGGGGGGCCTTCCTACCCCTACGAGCAGTACTTC.

The chain is built from TRBV7-2 and TRBJ2-1, with a tentative D call TRBD1 (5 bases). V was pared by 4 bases and J by 1 base, with 17 bases between. The length of the CDR3 is 17 residues. In germline, CDR1 is SGHTA, CDR2 FQGNSA. CDR3 amino acids: CASSSRMDTLSYNEQFF. CDR3 DNA sequence: TGTGCCAGCAGCTCTAGGATGGACACTTTATCCTACAATGAGCAGTTCTTC.

The chain's CDR3 is CASIPLGLAGPGTQYF. The CDR3 coding sequence is TGTGCCAGCATTCCCTTAGGACTAGCGGGGCCGGGGACCCAGTACTTC. This chain connects TRBV28 to TRBJ2-5, with 12 bases that match TRBD2. Per germline, CDR1 MDHEN and CDR2 SYDVKM. Trimming cost V 7 bases and J 7 bases; bases outside gene matches: 13. CDR3 size: 16 residues.

The V call is TRBV7-2, the J call TRBJ1-2; the match to TRBD1 covers 7 bases. Germline CDR1 reads SGHTA; CDR2 reads FQGNSA. CDR3 length: 15 amino acids. The V gene end was trimmed by 4 bases and the J gene end by 6 bases; junction bases not matched to a gene: 11. DNA for the CDR3: TGTGCCAGCAGCTCCATGAAGCTCACAGGGGATGGCTACACCTTC. As protein: CASSSMKLTGDGYTF.

This clone is a singleton in its sample. The chain combines TRBV6-5 with TRBJ2-5; 7 bases are shared with TRBD1. CDR1 is MNHEY and CDR2 is SVGAGI in the germline V gene. This CDR3 spans 13 amino acids. V shed 6 bases and J 7 bases; nucleotides not matched to a gene: 8. The CDR3 spells CASRTGQIGTQYF. The DNA for the CDR3 is TGTGCCAGCAGGACGGGACAGATTGGGACCCAGTACTTC.

The chain links TRBV30 to TRBJ2-3, with 8 bases that match TRBD2. Looked up from germline, CDR1 is GTSNPN and CDR2 is SVGIG (reference sequence). V gave up 2 bases and J gave up 6 bases; unmatched junction bases: 4. The CDR3 consists of 13 residues. In DNA, the CDR3 is TGTGCCTGGAGTAAGACTAGCGTTGATACGCAGTATTTT. Amino acid sequence: CAWSKTSVDTQYF.

Written as DNA, the CDR3 is TGTGCCAGCTCACGCGGGACAGAGGGCTACGAGCAGTACTTC. It is translated as CASSRGTEGYEQYF. This chain links TRBV18 with TRBJ2-7; possible D gene TRBD1, 7 bases. With 4 bases removed from V and 3 bases from J, the gap between germline ends came to 13 bases. Looked up from germline, CDR1 is KGHSH and CDR2 is LQKENI. This CDR3 region has 14 residues.

The chain links TRBV10-2 to TRBJ1-2; 8 bases map to TRBD1. The CDR3 totals 14 residues. Germline lookup yields CDR1 WSHSY and CDR2 SAAADI. The trim removed 6 bases at V and 3 bases at J, leaving 6 bases unmatched. Here the CDR3 reads CASRTGGNDYGYTF. CDR3 bases: TGCGCCAGCAGAACAGGGGGGAACGACTATGGCTACACCTTC.

The rearrangement links TRBV4-1 to TRBJ1-2, with 11 positions matching TRBD1. The CDR3 extends over 16 amino acids. V trimming: 1 base; J trimming: 5 bases; junction bases outside the gene matches: 6. Germline V gene lookup returns CDR1 MGHRA and CDR2 YSYEKL. DNA of the CDR3: TGCGCCAGCAGCCAAGCCGGGACAGGGGGGATGTATGGCTACACCTTC. As protein: CASSQAGTGGMYGYTF.

V and J are TRBV5-1 and TRBJ2-7; D gene unclear. The CDR3 spans 14 residues. Germline V gene sequence: CDR1 SGHRS, CDR2 YFSETQ. Trimming cost V 5 bases and J 4 bases, with 16 bases left between them. As DNA, the CDR3 is TGCGCCAGCAGGGGTGGAGATGCGCGTTACGAGCAGTACTTC. Translating it yields CASRGGDARYEQYF.

This chain uses TRBV2 with TRBJ1-4; no firm D call. The CDR3 contains 13 residues. The V gene lost 3 bases and the J gene lost 7 bases, with 9 bases spanning the gap. Germline CDR1 is SNHLY and CDR2 is FYNNEI. The CDR3 DNA follows: TGTGCCAGCAGTGATGTCCGAGGTGAAAAACTGTTTTTT. Its protein is CASSDVRGEKLFF.

The rearrangement links TRBV5-1 to TRBJ1-1, with D possibly TRBD1 on 6 matching bases. Trimming removed 4 bases from V and 4 bases from J, with 11 bases in between. CDR1 is SGHRS and CDR2 is YFSETQ in the germline V gene. The CDR3 contains 13 residues. Written as DNA, the CDR3 is TGCGCCAGCAGCCCCGGACAGAGCACTGAAGCTTTCTTT. Encoded protein: CASSPGQSTEAFF. The full variable domain, rest sourced from reference TRBV5-1 and TRBJ1-1, is KAGVTQTPRYLIKTRGQQVTLSCSPISGHRSVSWYQQTPGQGLQFLFEYFSETQRNKGNFPGRFSGRQFSNSRSEMNVSTLELGDSALYLCASSPGQSTEAFFGQGTRLTVV.

This chain joins TRBV11-3 and TRBJ2-2, with 10 nucleotides matching TRBD1. This CDR3 spans 15 amino acids. V shed 5 bases and J 4 bases; nucleotides not matched to a gene: 4. Per the germline V gene, CDR1 is SGHNT and CDR2 is YENEEA. CDR3 nucleotide sequence: TGTGCCAGCAGCACCGGGACAGGGGTCACCGGGGAGCTGTTTTTT. Its translation: CASSTGTGVTGELFF. The entire variable domain, with the rest obtained from reference TRBV11-3 and TRBJ2-2, is as follows: EAGVVQSPRYKIIEKKQPVAFWCNPISGHNTLYWYLQNLGQGPELLIRYENEEAVDDSQLPKDRFSAERLKGVDSTLKIQPAELGDSAVYLCASSTGTGVTGELFFGEGSRLTVL.

This chain uses TRBV5-4 with TRBJ2-5; 13 nucleotides match TRBD2. The CDR3 sequence is 14 residues long. With V trimmed by 3 bases and J by 5 bases, 1 base remained unmatched. Germline CDR1 SGHNT, CDR2 YYREEE (reference sequence). DNA of the CDR3: TGTGCCAGCAGCTCGGGACTAGCGGGGGAGACCCAGTACTTC. This encodes CASSSGLAGETQYF.

The V gene is TRBV18, the J gene TRBJ2-1; TRBD1 matches 7 bases. Germline V gene sequence: CDR1 KGHSH, CDR2 LQKENI. The V gene end was trimmed by 3 bases and the J gene end by 4 bases; junction bases not matched to a gene: 3. The CDR3 totals 14 residues. The CDR3 region is CASSPGTEYNEQFF. CDR3 DNA: TGTGCCAGCTCACCCGGGACAGAATACAATGAGCAGTTCTTC.

The chain is built from TRBV9 and TRBJ1-2, with 7 bases fitting TRBD1. Germline loops: CDR1 SGDLS, CDR2 YYNGEE. V lost 7 bases, J lost 4 bases, and 10 bases stayed unmatched. The CDR3 has 14 amino acids. The chain's CDR3 is CASSGNRGIYGYTF. The CDR3 DNA follows: TGTGCCAGCTCAGGGAACAGGGGTATCTATGGCTACACCTTC.

This chain connects TRBV5-1 to TRBJ2-2; 7 bases fit TRBD2. Germline-derived CDR1 and CDR2 are SGHRS and YFSETQ. Trimming removed 1 base from V and 0 bases from J; junction bases left unmatched: 6. The CDR3 loop spans 17 amino acids. In DNA, the CDR3 is TGCGCCAGCAGCTTGATGTCGGGGGGACCGAACACCGGGGAGCTGTTTTTT. Translated, it gives CASSLMSGGPNTGELFF.

This chain uses TRBV3-1 (or the pseudogene TRBV3-2) with TRBJ2-5; perhaps TRBD2 as D (7 bases). CDR1 is LGHDT and CDR2 is YNNKEL in the germline V gene (reference sequence). CDR3 length equals 13 residues. The V and J ends lost 3 bases and 4 bases respectively, with 9 bases between them. DNA for the CDR3: TGTGCCAGCAGCCACGGGGGGCGAGAGACCCAGTACTTC. Protein product: CASSHGGRETQYF.

In its sample, this clone was seen once. V gene TRBV6-5 combines with J gene TRBJ1-2; TRBD1 matches 7 bases. The CDR3 loop spans 13 amino acids. V dropped 5 bases and J dropped 4; count of bases not matched to a gene: 4. Germline assignment: CDR1 MNHEY and CDR2 SVGAGI. The CDR3 loop is CASSRGTVYGYTF. In DNA, the CDR3 is TGTGCCAGCAGTAGAGGGACAGTCTATGGCTACACCTTC.